The present TCR beta chain was sequenced within a study of shared clonotypes between healthy human individuals. Study results and caveats: A few donors held about 5% of naive CD4 clonotypes in common. Owing to a small donor count, the genetic and exposure-history diversity represented was limited. Incomplete sequencing of sorted subsets was indicated by rarefaction despite large depth.

CDR3 length: 14 residues. Germline CDR1 reads SGHAT; CDR2 reads FQNNGV. V lost 5 bases, J lost 7 bases, and 18 bases lay in between. Concerning this clone: Its antigen is undetermined.

Per the original data handling: Junction-only immunoSEQ data arrived without quality scores, meaning filtering differed. The table came from immunoSEQ multiplex PCR; TCRdb's copy has only in-frame clones and leaves some out. V, J and clone size are taken as reported in that table, and D and trimming were inferred from the DNA itself. This table holds about 1.1 million clones, approximately 80% found once. The sequence came from a man between 18 and 29 years old in good health. Some clones in this sample may be carry-over from other donors' samples. Sequenced sample: memory CD4+ T cells from PBMCs. Documented subset: CD45RA-negative fraction. The J gene is TRBJ2-7, the V gene TRBV11-2, with D possibly matching TRBD1 (6 bases). The CDR3 loop is CASSHSGTPLEQYF. CDR3 bases: TGTGCCAGCAGCCATTCCGGGACACCGCTGGAGCAGTACTTC.